The clone carrying this TCR beta chain was found a few times. Germline CDR1 is MNHEY and CDR2 is SMNVEV (reference sequence). The CDR3 has 15 residues. The germline V and J ends were trimmed by 5 bases and 0 bases, with 14 bases remaining between them. The sample is drawn from a study of cytotoxic CD8 clonotypes in ibrutinib-treated CLL. Study-level background: The patients, about a dozen relapsed/refractory and roughly 15 treatment-naive, included about 18 who were IGHV unmutated.

Sequencing used immunoSEQ multiplex PCR; TCRdb keeps in-frame clones, though not all of them. This table holds about 330,000 clones, 67% found once. V usage is TRBV27 and J usage is TRBJ2-7; either TRBD1 or TRBD2 may supply D (5 bases each). This TCR came from a human donor with chronic lymphocytic leukemia. The material was PBMCs, obtained after 36 months of ibrutinib treatment. The CDR3 nucleotides are TGTGCCAGCAGTACCGGGACCTCAAGCTCCTACGAGCAGTACTTC. This codes for CASSTGTSSSYEQYF.